Each of the 9 T cell receptor beta chains below was sequenced from the same sample in a study of T cell responses to AZD1222 COVID-19 vaccine. TCRdb's copy holds only in-frame clones and misses some; the assay was immunoSEQ multiplex PCR. The table records about 56,000 clones, about 90% of them present only once. Sequences were derived from peripheral blood, sampled on day 0 of AZD1222 vaccination. These receptors came from an adult in good health.

The chain employs TRBV5-5 and TRBJ2-3, with 14 bases fitting TRBD2. The germline V gene has CDR1 SGHKS and CDR2 YYEKEE (reference sequence). V shed 4 bases and J 3 bases; nucleotides not matched to a gene: 4. The CDR3 runs to 16 residues. The CDR3 nucleotides read TGTGCCAGCAGCCCGGGACTAGCGGGAGTAACAGATACGCAGTATTTT. Translating it yields CASSPGLAGVTDTQYF.

The rearrangement links TRBV7-6 to TRBJ1-1; D is unclear. The V end was cut by 0 bases, the J end by 4 bases, with 12 bases between. There are 15 residues in the CDR3. Germline V gene data show CDR1 as SGHVS and CDR2 as FNYEAQ. The CDR3 region has the DNA TGTGCCAGCAGCTTAGCGGCTGATTCAGCCACTGAAGCTTTCTTT. Protein sequence: CASSLAADSATEAFF.

V gene TRBV7-2 combines with J gene TRBJ1-3; TRBD1 might be the D (5 bases). The germline CDR1 and CDR2 sequences are SGHTA and FQGNSA. The CDR3 length is 14 residues. Between the trimmed V and J ends, which lost 5 bases and 8 bases, there was a span of 16 bases. CDR3: CASSPRGMVDTIYF. DNA for the CDR3: TGTGCCAGCAGCCCAAGGGGTATGGTAGACACCATATATTTT.

In the case of this clone: An end of the junction differs from the germline gene, which may be a read error. The V gene is TRBV19, the J gene TRBJ1-2; the D is unclear. This CDR3 has 14 residues. Germline values: CDR1 LNHDA, CDR2 SQIVND (reference sequence). CDR3 residues: CASSVEHSNYGYTF. The CDR3 DNA is TGTGCCAGTAGTGTAGAACATTCTAACTATGGCTACACCTTC.

CDR3 DNA sequence: TGTGCCAGCAGTTTGCTGACAGGGGGCCAAGCAGATACGCAGTATTTT. Amino acid sequence: CASSLLTGGQADTQYF. The V gene is TRBV28, the J gene TRBJ2-3; 10 bases agree with TRBD1. Germline loops: CDR1 MDHEN, CDR2 SYDVKM. This CDR3 spans 16 amino acids. The V and J ends lost 3 bases and 4 bases, in that order; junction bases with no gene match: 7.

The chain carries TRBV2 and TRBJ1-2; D unresolved. Germline assignment: CDR1 SNHLY and CDR2 FYNNEI. Trimming took 3 bases from V and 5 from J, leaving 10 bases between them. The CDR3 extends over 13 amino acids. As DNA, the CDR3 is TGTGCCAGCAGTGATACGGTCCTGTATGGCTACACCTTC. It is translated as CASSDTVLYGYTF.

V is TRBV28 and J is TRBJ1-1; 8 nucleotides agree with TRBD1. CDR1 and CDR2 from the germline V gene are MDHEN and SYDVKM. This CDR3 contains 14 residues. With V trimmed by 6 bases and J by 0 bases, 3 bases remained unmatched. The CDR3 sequence: CASRKDRVNTEAFF. The CDR3, as DNA: TGTGCCAGCAGAAAGGACAGGGTGAACACTGAAGCTTTCTTT.

The chain joins TRBV29-1 to TRBJ1-4; no clear D. V was cut by 5 bases and J by 4 bases, with 14 bases left in between. Germline lookup yields CDR1 SQVTM and CDR2 ANQGSEA. CDR3 size: 14 residues. CDR3 residues: CSVSSRLSNEKLFF. CDR3 nucleotide sequence: TGCAGCGTTTCGAGTCGACTGAGTAATGAAAAACTGTTTTTT.

CDR3 loop: CASSGQGGTGELFF. CDR3 DNA: TGTGCCAGCAGCGGACAGGGAGGCACCGGGGAGCTGTTTTTT. The chain is built from TRBV27 and TRBJ2-2; the match to TRBD1 covers 8 bases. Germline CDR1 and CDR2: MNHEY and SMNVEV (reference sequence). The CDR3 is 14 amino acids. V shed 6 bases and J 4 bases; nucleotides not matched to a gene: 4.